The entry below describes one TCR beta chain. Extraction and reverse transcription of RNA yielded cDNA as the sequencing template. Only in-frame clones appear in the TCRdb table, and some are missing; sequencing was by immunoSEQ multiplex PCR. The repertoire has tens of thousands of clones, approximately 61% of them found once; the top ten carry approximately 19%. This entry comes from a study of CD8+ T cells in alopecia areata. About the study: At a dose of 5 to 10 mg twice daily, oral tofacitinib was given to treated patients.

Here the sequenced sample was CD8+ T cells sorted from blood, taken at week 0. This receptor was taken from a human donor with alopecia areata.

The CDR3 is CAWAGAGSTDTQYF. CDR3 nucleotides: TGTGCCTGGGCGGGGGCTGGAAGCACAGATACGCAGTATTTT. The J gene is TRBJ2-3, the V gene TRBV30; D is possibly TRBD2 (7 bases). The CDR3 sequence is 14 residues long. The germline gives CDR1 GTSNPN, CDR2 SVGIG (reference sequence). Trimming removed 5 bases at V and 0 bases at J, with 12 bases between.